This TCR beta chain stems from a study of metastatic and nonmetastatic thyroid tumors. This clone was seen repeatedly, ten times or more. Its target is unknown. CDR3 length: 15 residues. From germline, CDR1 is LNHDA and CDR2 SQIVND (reference sequence). Trimming stripped 7 bases from V and 5 bases from J, with 17 bases between. Study-wide results and limits: Malignant thyroid tumors reportedly had TCR beta diversity that was significantly higher than in benign nodules, in blood and tumor.

Thyroid surgery was performed in patients who had received no treatment beforehand. TCRdb re-clonotyped the PCR reads through MiXCR. The table includes 75,000 to 100,000 clones, roughly 12% detected once. This receptor was identified in a female donor with papillary thyroid cancer or a benign thyroid nodule (not recorded which). Some clones in this sample may be carry-over from other donors' samples. This chain links TRBV19 with TRBJ1-4; D might be TRBD1 (5 bases). Input material: blood. CDR3: CASTSGGGLNEKLFF. The CDR3 DNA follows: TGTGCCAGTACCAGCGGGGGAGGGTTGAATGAAAAACTGTTTTTT.